The TCR beta chain described here comes from a study of control samples from healthy donors and cancer patients. The germline V gene encodes CDR1 SNHLY and CDR2 FYNNEI. The germline V and J ends were trimmed by 5 bases and 0 bases, with 11 bases remaining between them. The CDR3 loop spans 14 amino acids. TCRdb keeps only in-frame clones here, not all; method: immunoSEQ multiplex PCR. Counted here are approximately 170,000 clones, approximately 90% occurring once; the ten biggest clones make up less than 0.75%. This receptor was obtained from a woman aged 30 to 39 in good health. This sequence joins TRBV2 and TRBJ2-7; TRBD1 might be the D (6 bases). The source material was blood. The CDR3 nucleotides read TGTGCCAGCAGTTCTGGGGGCTACTCCTACGAGCAGTACTTC. Protein: CASSSGGYSYEQYF.